Listed here are 13 T cell receptor beta chains from one sample, sequenced in a study of T cell responses to AZD1222 COVID-19 vaccine (dated by TCRdb to about 2021). Taken with the paper, the label for time point translates to: about 28 days (+/-7) after the second vaccine dose. Receptor amplification or capture employed the immunoSEQ multiplex PCR assay. TCRdb limited this immuneACCESS table to in-frame rearrangements with V and J called. A share of clones is missing; checked studies link under half to unresolved V genes, and the rest is unexplained. Present in this sample are more than 100,000 clones, about 90% of which were seen just once. About 2.1% of the sample is held by the ten biggest clonotypes. The source was peripheral blood, collected 28 days after the second AZD1222 dose. Receptors originate from an adult who received the AZD1222 COVID-19 vaccine.

This clone was picked up a small number of times. The V call is TRBV18, the J call TRBJ2-2; D unresolved. The CDR3 runs to 16 residues. The germline V and J ends were trimmed by 1 base and 3 bases, with 12 bases remaining between them. The germline gives CDR1 KGHSH, CDR2 LQKENI. The CDR3 sequence: CASSPQNTLYTGELFF. The CDR3 DNA follows: TGTGCCAGCTCACCACAAAACACCCTTTACACCGGGGAGCTGTTTTTT.

The chain links TRBV7-9 to TRBJ1-1; D is unclear. In germline, CDR1 is SEHNR, CDR2 FQNEAQ (reference sequence). Deletions cut 5 bases from V and 1 base from J, with 8 bases between. CDR3 length equals 13 residues. The CDR3 loop reads CASSPYRNTEAFF. The CDR3 region has the DNA TGTGCCAGCAGCCCTTATAGGAACACTGAAGCTTTCTTT.

The chain links TRBV9 to TRBJ2-3, with TRBD2 identical over 12 bases. CDR3 size: 18 residues. The germline gives CDR1 SGDLS, CDR2 YYNGEE. After removal of 4 bases from V and 0 bases from J, the junction contained 9 bases not matched to a gene. The CDR3 DNA sequence: TGTGCCAGCAGCACCGGGACTAGCGGGTTTACGAGCACAGATACGCAGTATTTT. This sequence encodes CASSTGTSGFTSTDTQYF.

The V and J genes are TRBV11-2 and TRBJ1-6; no clear D. V was cut by 5 bases and J by 8 bases, with 16 bases left in between. The CDR3 runs to 15 residues. CDR1 is SGHAT, CDR2 FQNNGV, per germline. The CDR3 protein is CASSRRSGVDSPLHF. In DNA, the CDR3 is TGTGCCAGCAGCAGGCGATCTGGCGTGGATTCACCCCTCCACTTT.

The rearrangement joins TRBV19 to TRBJ2-1; 9 bases are a match to TRBD2. Germline CDR1 reads LNHDA; CDR2 reads SQIVND (reference sequence). V was pared by 6 bases and J by 9 bases, with 12 bases of the junction left unmatched. The CDR3 is 15 amino acids. CDR3 coding DNA: TGTGCCAGTAGACTAGCGGGTAGCCCCCTCGGTGAGCAGTTCTTC. Translating it yields CASRLAGSPLGEQFF.

V usage is TRBV30 and J usage is TRBJ1-1, with a tentative D call TRBD1 (5 bases). The CDR3 is 13 residues long. V was cut by 3 bases and J by 1 base, with 9 bases left in between. The V gene's germline CDR1 is GTSNPN and CDR2 SVGIG (reference sequence). The CDR3 reads CAWSRVGNTEAFF. CDR3 nucleotides: TGTGCCTGGAGCAGGGTGGGGAACACTGAAGCTTTCTTT.

V gene TRBV29-1 combines with J gene TRBJ2-5, with D possibly being TRBD1 (6 bases). The V gene's germline CDR1 is SQVTM and CDR2 ANQGSEA. This CDR3 has 12 amino acids. V was cut by 3 bases and J by 5 bases, with 10 bases left in between. CDR3 sequence (DNA): TGCAGCGTTGACCCGCAGGGGGAGACCCAGTACTTC. Amino acid sequence: CSVDPQGETQYF.

This chain joins TRBV6-6 and TRBJ2-7; no definite D call. The CDR3 extends over 14 amino acids. Germline values: CDR1 MNHNY, CDR2 SVGAGI (reference sequence). The ends were cut back, 0 bases at V and 4 bases at J, with 10 bases in the middle. The CDR3 DNA sequence: TGTGCCAGCAGTTACTCCTCGGGCGGTTACGAGCAGTACGTC. Protein product: CASSYSSGGYEQYV.

The chain uses TRBV27 and TRBJ2-2; D remains ambiguous. There are 15 residues in the CDR3. The V end lost 3 bases, the J end lost 1 base, and 9 bases lay between the germline ends. The germline V gene encodes CDR1 MNHEY and CDR2 SMNVEV (reference sequence). The CDR3 sequence: CASSFSRLNTGELFF. CDR3 coding DNA: TGTGCCAGCAGTTTTTCCAGGTTGAACACCGGGGAGCTGTTTTTT.

The rearrangement uses TRBV11-2 and TRBJ2-3; a possible D gene is TRBD2 (6 bases). This CDR3 is 15 amino acids long. The V gene lost 7 bases and the J gene lost 4 bases, with 18 bases spanning the gap. Germline V lookup: CDR1 SGHAT, CDR2 FQNNGV. CDR3 coding DNA: TGTGCCAGCACCTGGGGTGGAGGGCGACCAGATACGCAGTATTTT. Translated: CASTWGGGRPDTQYF.

This chain connects TRBV28 to TRBJ2-1, with 9 bases fitting TRBD1. This CDR3 has 15 amino acids. The germline gives CDR1 MDHEN, CDR2 SYDVKM. The V gene end was trimmed by 5 bases and the J gene end by 4 bases; junction bases not matched to a gene: 6. CDR3 sequence reads: CASSAQGAGYNEQFF. As DNA, the CDR3 is TGTGCCAGCAGTGCACAGGGGGCGGGGTACAATGAGCAGTTCTTC.

J is TRBJ1-2 and V is TRBV19; D not certain. Germline V gives CDR1 LNHDA, CDR2 SQIVND (reference sequence). V was shortened by 3 bases and J by 4 bases, with 12 bases between the two germline ends. The CDR3 has 14 residues. The CDR3 nucleotides are TGTGCCAGTAGTATCGGCGGGCAGTTCTATGGCTACACCTTC. As protein: CASSIGGQFYGYTF.

V is TRBV29-1 and J is TRBJ1-2; D ambiguous. The CDR3 sequence is 15 residues long. V lost 3 bases to trimming and J lost 0 bases, with 14 bases between them. Germline V CDR1 and CDR2: SQVTM, ANQGSEA. The CDR3 nucleotides are TGCAGCGTTGACCGGCCCAGGCCTTCTAACTATGGCTACACCTTC. Protein: CSVDRPRPSNYGYTF. Using reference TRBV29-1 and TRBJ1-2 for the parts outside the CDR3, the full variable domain is SAVISQKPSRDICQRGTSLTIQCQVDSQVTMMFWYRQQPGQSLTLIATANQGSEATYESGFVIDKFPISRPNLTFSTLTVSNMSPEDSSIYLCSVDRPRPSNYGYTFGSGTRLTVV.